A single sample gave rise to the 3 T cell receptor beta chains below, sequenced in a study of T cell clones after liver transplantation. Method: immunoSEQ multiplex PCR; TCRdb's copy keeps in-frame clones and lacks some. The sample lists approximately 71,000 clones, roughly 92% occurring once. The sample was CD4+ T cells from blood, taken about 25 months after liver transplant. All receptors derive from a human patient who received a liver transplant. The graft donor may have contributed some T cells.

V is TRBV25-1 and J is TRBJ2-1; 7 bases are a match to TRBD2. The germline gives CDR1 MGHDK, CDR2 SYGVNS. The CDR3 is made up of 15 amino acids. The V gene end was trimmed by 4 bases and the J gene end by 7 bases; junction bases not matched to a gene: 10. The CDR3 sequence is CASSGGSGIRNEQFF. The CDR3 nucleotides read TGTGCCAGCAGTGGCGGGAGTGGAATAAGGAATGAGCAGTTCTTC.

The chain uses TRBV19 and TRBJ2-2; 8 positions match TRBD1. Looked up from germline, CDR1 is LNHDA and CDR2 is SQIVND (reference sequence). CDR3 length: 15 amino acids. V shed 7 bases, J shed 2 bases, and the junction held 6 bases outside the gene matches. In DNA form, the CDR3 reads TGTGCCAGTAAAACTGGGACAGGAAACACCGGGGAGCTGTTTTTT. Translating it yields CASKTGTGNTGELFF.

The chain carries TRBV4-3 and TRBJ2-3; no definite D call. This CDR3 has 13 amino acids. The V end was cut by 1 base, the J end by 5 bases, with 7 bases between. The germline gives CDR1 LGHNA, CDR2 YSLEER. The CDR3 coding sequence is TGCGCCAGCAGCCAAGGACCTGTAGATACGCAGTATTTT. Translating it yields CASSQGPVDTQYF.